This T cell receptor (beta chain) was documented in a study of shared clonotypes between healthy human individuals. Study at large: Each donor's CD8 memory used one plate, CD8 naive two, each CD4 subset three.

Using immunoSEQ multiplex PCR, the repertoire was profiled, and TCRdb retains in-frame clones only, with some absent. This sample has over 2 million clones, with approximately 90% found just once. Splitting the CD4+ cells yielded a CD45RA+ naive subset and a CD45RA-negative memory subset. This CDR3 is 18 amino acids long. J gave up 8 bases and V 0 bases, and 9 bases lay outside the gene matches. The germline gives CDR1 SGHTA, CDR2 FQGTGA. This chain joins TRBV7-3 and TRBJ2-1; 14 positions match TRBD2. The TCR sequence derives from a man younger than 35 in good health. Some clones in this sample may be carry-over from other donors' samples. Source material: naive CD4+ T cells from PBMCs. As to subset: CD45RA+ positively selected. The CDR3 sequence is CASSLTRTGTSGSDEQFF. CDR3 DNA: TGTGCCAGCAGCTTAACTAGGACCGGGACTAGCGGGAGCGATGAGCAGTTCTTC.